This T cell receptor (beta chain) was captured by sequencing in a study of siplizumab effects on memory and regulatory T cells. General study findings and limits: The diversity of naive T cells seemed greater than that of memory cells, and their alloresponse contribution seemed major. A mean of approximately 69% of mappable alloreactive CD4+ clones were Treg-derived with siplizumab, compared with more than 25% in controls. Whether proliferating Tregs in siplizumab cultures suppress was not functionally confirmed.

Regarding this clone: Its matching antigen is unknown.

This CDR3 comprises 10 residues. Trimming removed 4 bases at V and 8 bases at J, with 8 bases between. Germline V gene data show CDR1 as DFQATT and CDR2 as SNEGSKA (reference sequence). Assays were performed on 95,000 to 100,000 TCR templates per sample. The protocol was immunoSEQ multiplex PCR, while the TCRdb copy is restricted to in-frame clones and leaves out a portion. The repertoire holds some 100,000 clones, around 95% seen once, with roughly 0.61% in the top ten. This receptor was identified in a human donor in good health. The J gene is TRBJ1-2, the V gene TRBV20-1; D may be TRBD1 (5 bases). The sequenced sample was Tregs sorted from blood. The CDR3 DNA is TGCAGTGCTACAGGGATGGGCTACACCTTC. Translating it yields CSATGMGYTF.